This TCR beta chain was identified during a study of cytomegalovirus exposure and HLA in healthy donors (dated by TCRdb to 2015 to 2018). Regarding the study in general: A later analysis indicated that the roughly 130 validation repertoires were generated on the platform also employed for the 670 or so repertoires of the first cohort. The study aimed to test whether cataloging public T cell receptors could reveal signatures of past pathogen exposure. Along with the approximately 650-subject first cohort, a separate validation cohort of over a hundred different subjects was used. To predict cytomegalovirus infection status, the study brought together high-throughput TCR immunosequencing, statistical association of individual TCRs with disease status, and machine learning. Study-wide findings and limitations: Three of the identified cytomegalovirus-associated TCR beta chains were confirmed in vitro to be specific for cytomegalovirus antigens. Of the cluster scores, about 94% were above 0 in a later analysis, which found that TCRs clustered in the first cohort also tended to co-occur in the 95 to 150 validation repertoires. While some public TCRs were present in many individuals, most TCR sequences turned up only very rarely across donors. The authors suggested that the approach could potentially be extended to other disease states and immunological phenotypes. Cytomegalovirus status was reported to be diagnosed by the classifier with high specificity and sensitivity in both the original and validation cohorts. A later analysis had no HLA typing for the validation cohort, so co-occurrence there was scored across all 120 or so repertoires. In the study, approximately 160 TCR beta chains were listed as associated with cytomegalovirus.

The V and J ends are trimmed by 3 bases and 4 bases, leaving 15 bases between them. Its CDR3 holds 14 amino acids, cysteine through phenylalanine. This entry keeps only the CDR3 DNA: 42 bases, framed from base 1. From the germline V gene, CDR1 is SQVTM and CDR2 is ANQGSEA. Notes on this clone: No cognate antigen has been identified for it. No per-base quality is available; no much larger clone lies one base away.

The library was built by means of the immunoSEQ multiplex PCR assay. The authors' pipeline ran thus. A statistical classification framework was built to diagnose cytomegalovirus status from the catalog of TCR beta chain sequences. The table was pulled from immuneACCESS by TCRdb, which kept in-frame rearrangements only. Such tables lose some clones; where checked, under half of the loss comes from unresolved V genes, and the rest has no known cause. The V and J calls and clone size come from that table; D and trimming were worked out from the DNA. The sample has roughly 250,000 clones on record, around 88% of them singletons. The top ten constitute 1% to 1.5% of the sample. Separate from the approximately 700-subject first cohort, the validation cohort of about 130 subjects was the group to which the donors belonged.

The chain uses TRBV29-1 and TRBJ1-2, with TRBD1 as a weak D call on 5 bases. The source of this sequence is a woman aged 30 to 39 in good health and CMV-seropositive. The sample consisted of PBMCs. CDR3 sequence: CSVDRPGGGYGYTF. The bases are TGCAGCGTTGATCGTCCTGGGGGGGGCTATGGCTACACCTTC.